This T cell receptor beta chain was sequenced in a study of shared clonotypes between healthy human individuals. The protocol was immunoSEQ multiplex PCR, while the TCRdb copy is restricted to in-frame clones and leaves out a portion. The data contain approximately 1.4 million clones, roughly 98% of them singletons. The V and J ends lost 5 bases and 3 bases, in that order; junction bases with no gene match: 3. CDR1 SGHAT and CDR2 FQNNGV come from the germline V gene. This CDR3 comprises 14 residues. The split of CD4+ cells yielded CD45RA+ naive and CD45RA-negative memory subsets. V and J are TRBV11-2 and TRBJ2-7; TRBD2 matches 11 bases. Sequencing was done on a sample of naive CD4+ T cells sorted from blood. Documented subset: CD45RA+ positively selected. This sequence originates from a man aged 25 to 40 in good health. CDR3 sequence reads: CASSLTSGNYEQYF. The CDR3 DNA reads as TGTGCCAGCAGCCTGACTAGCGGGAACTACGAGCAGTACTTC.